A selection of T cell receptor beta chains follows, all from one sample in a study of breast tumors, draining lymph nodes, adjacent tissues. TCRdb reanalysed the multiplex PCR reads using MiXCR and keeps one entry per CDR3 protein. Among fewer than 150,000 distinct CDR3 sequences, about 20% were seen once, and the ten largest hold roughly 2.2%. The sample was axillary lymph node tissue. The receptors shown here come from a female donor with breast cancer. Some clones in this sample may be carry-over from other donors' samples. Both conserved end residues are part of each CDR3. A D gene is named only where the DNA matches it firmly. The size of a clone is reported for some rows only, either as once, few or many, or as a class for expanded clones.

CDR3 DNA: TGCAGTGCTGAACCAGGACAGGGCTACGAGCAGTACTTC; CDR3 protein: CSAEPGQGYEQYF; D gene: TRBD1; clone size: many; V gene: TRBV20-1; J gene: TRBJ2-7
CDR3 DNA: TGTGCCAGCTCACTCGAATTTAGCTCCTACAATGAGCAGTTCTTC; CDR3 protein: CASSLEFSSYNEQFF; D gene: .; clone size: many; V gene: TRBV18; J gene: TRBJ2-1
CDR3 DNA: TGTGCCAGCACCGAAGCGGGACAGAGATACAATGAGCAGTTCTTC; CDR3 protein: CASTEAGQRYNEQFF; D gene: .; clone size: few; V gene: TRBV28; J gene: TRBJ2-1
CDR3 DNA: TGCGCCAGCAGCCCGTTCCCAGACAGGGGTGGTCAGCCCCAGCATTTT; CDR3 protein: CASSPFPDRGGQPQHF; D gene: TRBD1; clone size: .; V gene: TRBV5-1; J gene: TRBJ1-5
CDR3 DNA: TGTGCTAGCAGCTTAGCAGGGCAGTCCGGGGAGCTGTTTTTT; CDR3 protein: CASSLAGQSGELFF; D gene: .; clone size: many; V gene: TRBV7-7; J gene: TRBJ2-2
CDR3 DNA: TGTGCCAGTAGTATAGAAGGGCGTCAGCCCCAGCATTTT; CDR3 protein: CASSIEGRQPQHF; D gene: .; clone size: .; V gene: TRBV19; J gene: TRBJ1-5
CDR3 DNA: TGTGCCAGCAGCCTCCAGACAGGGGGCTCGGCTAATGAAAAACTGTTTTTT; CDR3 protein: CASSLQTGGSANEKLFF; D gene: TRBD1; clone size: many; V gene: TRBV4-2; J gene: TRBJ1-4
CDR3 DNA: TGTGCCACCAGCAGAGACGGGAAGAACACCGGGGAGCTGTTTTTT; CDR3 protein: CATSRDGKNTGELFF; D gene: .; clone size: many; V gene: TRBV15; J gene: TRBJ2-2
CDR3 DNA: TGCAGTGCTAGAGAAATGGGCCCGGATGTAGGCTACACCTTC; CDR3 protein: CSAREMGPDVGYTF; D gene: .; clone size: many; V gene: TRBV20-1; J gene: TRBJ1-2
CDR3 DNA: TGTGCCAGCAGGACCGGGACAGGGATGGAGACCCAGTACTTC; CDR3 protein: CASRTGTGMETQYF; D gene: TRBD1; clone size: many; V gene: TRBV11-2; J gene: TRBJ2-5